The 15 T cell receptor beta chains below come from one sample, sequenced in a study of T-cell reconstitution after alpha-beta-depleted transplantation in children. Unique molecular identifiers were incorporated during preparation of the TCRbeta library. TCRdb reanalysed the PCR reads using MiXCR and keeps one entry per CDR3 protein. The sample holds over 200,000 distinct CDR3 sequences; under 9.5% are singletons and the top ten take approximately 6.2%. The sequencing here drew on PBMCs from the stem cell graft donor, taken from the stem cell graft. The receptor source for this set is a human donor who donated a stem cell graft to a child with acute lymphoblastic leukemia.

This clonotype occurred a few times. The chain is built from TRBV3-1 and TRBJ1-5, with D possibly being TRBD1 (5 bases). V lost 4 bases and J lost 4, with 14 bases in between. CDR3 length equals 15 residues. CDR1 is LGHDT and CDR2 is YNNKEL in the germline V gene (reference sequence). CDR3 in amino acids: CASSRGRQGNQPQHF. The CDR3 nucleotides read TGTGCCAGCAGCCGAGGCCGGCAGGGTAATCAGCCCCAGCATTTT.

The genes are TRBV7-2 and TRBJ2-7, with D perhaps TRBD2 (6 bases). CDR3 length equals 16 residues. V gave up 1 base and J gave up 0 bases, with 13 bases separating them. Germline V gives CDR1 SGHTA, CDR2 FQGNSA. The CDR3 DNA follows: TGTGCCAGCAGCTTAGGGTGGTTGGGGGGCTCCTACGAGCAGTACTTC. Amino acid sequence: CASSLGWLGGSYEQYF.

This clonotype showed up just a few times. The J gene is TRBJ2-5, the V gene TRBV7-8, with unresolved D. The CDR3 spans 15 residues. With 0 bases removed from V and 0 bases from J, the gap between germline ends came to 8 bases. Germline values: CDR1 SGHVS, CDR2 FQNEAQ. CDR3 in amino acids: CASSLAFTNQETQYF. DNA for the CDR3: TGTGCCAGCAGCTTAGCGTTCACTAACCAAGAGACCCAGTACTTC. The full variable domain, completed using reference TRBV7-8 and TRBJ2-5, is GAGVSQSPRYKVAKRGQDVALRCDPISGHVSLFWYQQALGQGPEFLTYFQNEAQLDKSGLPSDRFFAERPEGSVSTLKIQRTQQEDSAVYLCASSLAFTNQETQYFGPGTRLLVL.

V usage is TRBV4-2 and J usage is TRBJ2-3; 8 bases fit TRBD2. V shed 0 bases, J shed 0 bases, and the junction held 8 bases outside the gene matches. Looked up from germline, CDR1 is LGHNA and CDR2 is YNFKEQ. The CDR3 spans 18 residues. DNA for the CDR3: TGTGCCAGCAGCCAAGATCGTTTGCGGGGGGCTAGCACAGATACGCAGTATTTT. As protein: CASSQDRLRGASTDTQYF.

This clonotype was detected ten times or more. In nucleotides, the CDR3 is TGTGCCAGCAGTACCCGTACAGGGGGCTTGGGAAACACCATATATTTT. Translating gives CASSTRTGGLGNTIYF. This chain uses TRBV12-3 or TRBV12-4 with TRBJ1-3, with TRBD1 matching over 9 bases. The V gene end was trimmed by 5 bases and the J gene end by 4 bases; junction bases not matched to a gene: 9. There are 16 residues in the CDR3.

The chain employs TRBV10-3 and TRBJ2-1; D could derive from TRBD1 or TRBD2 (5 bases each). Germline V gene sequence: CDR1 ENHRY, CDR2 SYGVKD. Trimming left V 2 bases short and J 8 bases short, with 10 bases between. The CDR3 loop spans 13 amino acids. This CDR3 reads CAISEGTSDEQFF. In nucleotides, the CDR3 is TGTGCCATCAGTGAGGGGACGTCTGATGAGCAGTTCTTC.

This chain joins TRBV12-3 or TRBV12-4 and TRBJ1-5; D gene unclear. V lost 6 bases and J 6 bases, leaving 12 bases between the germline ends. CDR3 length: 13 amino acids. In nucleotides, the CDR3 is TGTGCCAGCAGCCCGATGGGGTCTCAGCCCCAGCATTTT. It translates to CASSPMGSQPQHF.

CDR3 in DNA: TGTGCCAGCAGTTCGTGGGGACAGGCTTCTGGGGCCAACGTCCTGACTTTC. It codes for CASSSWGQASGANVLTF. V usage is TRBV6-5 and J usage is TRBJ2-6; 8 nucleotides align to TRBD1. Looked up from germline, CDR1 is MNHEY and CDR2 is SVGAGI. The CDR3 has 17 residues. The J segment lost 1 base and the V segment lost 4 bases, leaving 6 bases of the junction unmatched.

In its sample, this clonotype was seen many times. The chain employs TRBV13 and TRBJ2-7; D is unclear. The CDR3 loop spans 15 amino acids. Trimming shortened V by 5 bases and J by 3 bases, and 17 bases separated the two germline ends. CDR1 PRHDT and CDR2 FYEKMQ come from the germline V gene (reference sequence). CDR3 region: CASSQRWAAVYEQYF. As DNA, the CDR3 is TGTGCCAGCAGCCAAAGGTGGGCCGCGGTCTACGAGCAGTACTTC.

This clonotype was observed a few times. Here the CDR3 reads CSAKGRTSTDTQYF. DNA of the CDR3: TGCAGTGCAAAGGGGAGGACCTCCACAGATACGCAGTATTTT. The chain recombines TRBV20-1 with TRBJ2-3, with D possibly being TRBD2 (6 bases). The germline V and J ends were trimmed by 6 bases and 2 bases, with 15 bases remaining between them. Germline CDR1 DFQATT, CDR2 SNEGSKA (reference sequence). This CDR3 contains 14 residues.

In this sample, this clonotype turned up many times. V is TRBV12-3 or TRBV12-4 and J is TRBJ2-7; 7 bases are shared with TRBD1. The CDR3 sequence is 14 residues long. With V trimmed by 6 bases and J by 0 bases, 5 bases remained unmatched. Here the CDR3 reads CASSRQGSSYEQYF. CDR3 DNA sequence: TGTGCCAGCAGCCGACAGGGTAGCTCCTACGAGCAGTACTTC.

V is TRBV7-9 and J is TRBJ1-2, with D perhaps matching TRBD1 (6 bases). Germline V CDR1 and CDR2: SEHNR, FQNEAQ (reference sequence). The CDR3 length is 15 residues. Between the trimmed V and J ends, which lost 1 base and 7 bases, there was a span of 16 bases. CDR3 loop: CASSLDSGGASGYTF. The CDR3, as DNA: TGTGCCAGCAGCTTAGACAGTGGGGGGGCAAGTGGCTACACCTTC. The full variable domain, completed using reference TRBV7-9 and TRBJ1-2, is DTGVSQNPRHKITKRGQNVTFRCDPISEHNRLYWYRQTLGQGPEFLTYFQNEAQLEKSRLLSDRFSAERPKGSFSTLEIQRTEQGDSAMYLCASSLDSGGASGYTFGSGTRLTVV.

Many counts were recorded for this clonotype. This rearrangement joins TRBV10-3 to TRBJ2-5; D might be TRBD1 (6 bases). The CDR3 has 12 residues. Trimming shortened V by 5 bases and J by 3 bases, and 7 bases separated the two germline ends. Germline CDR1 and CDR2: ENHRY and SYGVKD. The CDR3 nucleotides are TGTGCCATCAGTCGGGACAAAGAGACCCAGTACTTC. It is translated as CAISRDKETQYF.

This clonotype was detected ten times or more. The CDR3: CASSQYRSRNTEAFF. CDR3 sequence (DNA): TGCGCCAGCAGCCAGTACAGGTCGAGGAACACTGAAGCTTTCTTT. This chain links TRBV5-1 with TRBJ1-1; possibly TRBD1 for D (5 bases). The CDR3 runs to 15 residues. Germline loops: CDR1 SGHRS, CDR2 YFSETQ. Trimming removed 4 bases at V and 1 base at J, with 14 bases between.

This clonotype turned up a few times. The chain employs TRBV20-1 and TRBJ2-3; 7 nucleotides align to TRBD2. V dropped 0 bases and J dropped 8; count of bases not matched to a gene: 8. This CDR3 has 14 amino acids. In germline, CDR1 is DFQATT, CDR2 SNEGSKA (reference sequence). The CDR3 loop reads CSARDPAGRGTQYF. CDR3 nucleotide sequence: TGCAGTGCTAGAGATCCAGCGGGAAGAGGTACGCAGTATTTT.